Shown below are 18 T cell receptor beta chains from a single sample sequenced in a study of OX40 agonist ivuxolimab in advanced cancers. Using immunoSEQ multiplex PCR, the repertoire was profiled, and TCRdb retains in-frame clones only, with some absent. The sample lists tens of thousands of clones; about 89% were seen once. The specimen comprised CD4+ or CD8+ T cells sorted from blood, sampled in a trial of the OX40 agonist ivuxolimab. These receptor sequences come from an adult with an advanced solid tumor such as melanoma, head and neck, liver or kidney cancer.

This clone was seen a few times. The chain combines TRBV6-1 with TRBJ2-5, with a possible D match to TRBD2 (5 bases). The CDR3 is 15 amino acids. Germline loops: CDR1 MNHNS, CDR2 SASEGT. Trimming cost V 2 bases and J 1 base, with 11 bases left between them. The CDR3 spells CASSEYAGSQETQYF. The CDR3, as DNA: TGTGCCAGCAGTGAATACGCGGGCTCCCAAGAGACCCAGTACTTC.

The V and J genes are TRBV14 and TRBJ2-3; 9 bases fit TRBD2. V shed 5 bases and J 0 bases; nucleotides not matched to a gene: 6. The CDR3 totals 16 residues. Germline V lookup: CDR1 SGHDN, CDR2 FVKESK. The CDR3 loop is CASSKGLAQSTDTQYF. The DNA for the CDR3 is TGTGCCAGCAGCAAAGGACTAGCGCAAAGCACAGATACGCAGTATTTT.

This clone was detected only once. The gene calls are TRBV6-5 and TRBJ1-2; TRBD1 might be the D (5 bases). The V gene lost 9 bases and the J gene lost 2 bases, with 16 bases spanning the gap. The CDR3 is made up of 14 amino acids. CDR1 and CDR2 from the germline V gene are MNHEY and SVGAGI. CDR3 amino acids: CARWPWEGNYGYTF. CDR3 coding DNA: TGTGCCAGATGGCCTTGGGAGGGGAACTATGGCTACACCTTC.

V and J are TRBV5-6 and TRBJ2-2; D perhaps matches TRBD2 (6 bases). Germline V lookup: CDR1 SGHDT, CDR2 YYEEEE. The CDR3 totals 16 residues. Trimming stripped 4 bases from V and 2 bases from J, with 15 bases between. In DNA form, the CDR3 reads TGTGCCAGCAGCCAGGACGGAACTAGCAACACCGGGGAGCTGTTTTTT. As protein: CASSQDGTSNTGELFF. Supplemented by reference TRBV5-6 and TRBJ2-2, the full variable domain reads DAGVTQSPTHLIKTRGQQVTLRCSPKSGHDTVSWYQQALGQGPQFIFQYYEEEERQRGNFPDRFSGHQFPNYSSELNVNALLLGDSALYLCASSQDGTSNTGELFFGEGSRLTVL.

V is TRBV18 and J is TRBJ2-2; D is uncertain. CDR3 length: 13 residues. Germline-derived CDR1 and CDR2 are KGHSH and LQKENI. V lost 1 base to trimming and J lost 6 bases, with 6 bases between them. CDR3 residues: CASSPLGSGELFF. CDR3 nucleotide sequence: TGTGCCAGCTCACCACTCGGGTCCGGGGAGCTGTTTTTT.

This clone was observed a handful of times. This CDR3 reads CASSYEGVGEETQYF. In DNA form, the CDR3 reads TGTGCCAGCAGTTACGAGGGAGTGGGGGAAGAGACCCAGTACTTC. The gene calls are TRBV6-6 and TRBJ2-5; the D gene could be TRBD1 or TRBD2 (5 bases each). V lost 2 bases, J lost 3 bases, and 13 bases lay in between. Germline V CDR1 and CDR2: MNHNY, SVGAGI (reference sequence). This CDR3 is 15 amino acids long.

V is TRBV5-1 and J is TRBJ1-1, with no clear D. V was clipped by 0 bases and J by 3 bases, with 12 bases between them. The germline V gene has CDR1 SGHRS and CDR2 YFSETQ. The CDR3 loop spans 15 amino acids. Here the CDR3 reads CASSLAGSAYTEAFF. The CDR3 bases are TGCGCCAGCAGCTTGGCCGGGTCAGCATACACTGAAGCTTTCTTT.

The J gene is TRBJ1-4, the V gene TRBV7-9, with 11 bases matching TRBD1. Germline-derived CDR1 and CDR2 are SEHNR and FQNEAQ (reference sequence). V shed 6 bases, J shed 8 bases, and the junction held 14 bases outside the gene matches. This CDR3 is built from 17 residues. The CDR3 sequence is CASSSFGQGAKQEKLFF. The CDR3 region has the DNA TGTGCCAGCAGTTCGTTCGGACAGGGGGCTAAGCAGGAAAAACTGTTTTTT.

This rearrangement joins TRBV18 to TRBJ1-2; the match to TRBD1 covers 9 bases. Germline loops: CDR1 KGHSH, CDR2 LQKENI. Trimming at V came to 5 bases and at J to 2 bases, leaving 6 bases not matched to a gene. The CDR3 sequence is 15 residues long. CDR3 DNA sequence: TGTGCCAGCTCAAAGGACGGGACAGGGAACTATGGCTACACCTTC. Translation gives CASSKDGTGNYGYTF.

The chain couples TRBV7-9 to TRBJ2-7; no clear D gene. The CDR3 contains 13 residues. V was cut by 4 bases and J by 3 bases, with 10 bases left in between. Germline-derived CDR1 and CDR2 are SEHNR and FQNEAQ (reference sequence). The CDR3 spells CASSWSSFYEQYF. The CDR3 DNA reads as TGTGCCAGCAGCTGGAGTAGCTTCTACGAGCAGTACTTC. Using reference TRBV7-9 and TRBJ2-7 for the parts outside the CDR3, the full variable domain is DTGVSQNPRHKITKRGQNVTFRCDPISEHNRLYWYRQTLGQGPEFLTYFQNEAQLEKSRLLSDRFSAERPKGSFSTLEIQRTEQGDSAMYLCASSWSSFYEQYFGPGTRLTVT.

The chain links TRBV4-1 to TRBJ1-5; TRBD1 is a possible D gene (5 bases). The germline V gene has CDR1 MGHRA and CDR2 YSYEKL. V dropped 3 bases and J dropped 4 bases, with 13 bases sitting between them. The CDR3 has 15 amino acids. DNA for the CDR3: TGCGCCAGCAGCCAGGGTCAAGGGGAGAATCAGCCCCAGCATTTT. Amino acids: CASSQGQGENQPQHF.

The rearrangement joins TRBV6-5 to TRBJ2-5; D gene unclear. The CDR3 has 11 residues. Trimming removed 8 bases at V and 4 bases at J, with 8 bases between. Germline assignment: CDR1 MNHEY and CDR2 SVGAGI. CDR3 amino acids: CASEVGETQYF. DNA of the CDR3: TGTGCCAGCGAGGTTGGAGAGACCCAGTACTTC.

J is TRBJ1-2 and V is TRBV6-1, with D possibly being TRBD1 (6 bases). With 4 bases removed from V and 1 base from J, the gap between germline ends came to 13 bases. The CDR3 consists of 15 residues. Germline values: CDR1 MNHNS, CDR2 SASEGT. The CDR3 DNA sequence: TGTGCCAGCAGTGGGGGGTTAGGGGGTAACTATGGCTACACCTTC. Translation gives CASSGGLGGNYGYTF.

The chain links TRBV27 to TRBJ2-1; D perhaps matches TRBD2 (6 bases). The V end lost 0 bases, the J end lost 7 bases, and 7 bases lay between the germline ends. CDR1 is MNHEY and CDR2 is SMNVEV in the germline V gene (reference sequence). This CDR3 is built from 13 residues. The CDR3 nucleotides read TGTGCCAGCAGTTTATCGGGGGGAAATGAGCAGTTCTTC. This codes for CASSLSGGNEQFF.

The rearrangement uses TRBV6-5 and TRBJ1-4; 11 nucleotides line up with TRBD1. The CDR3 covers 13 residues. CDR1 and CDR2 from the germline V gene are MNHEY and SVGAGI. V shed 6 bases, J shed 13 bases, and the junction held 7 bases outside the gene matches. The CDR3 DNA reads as TGTGCCAGCAGATCCCCCGGGACAGGGGGACTGTTTTTT. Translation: CASRSPGTGGLFF.

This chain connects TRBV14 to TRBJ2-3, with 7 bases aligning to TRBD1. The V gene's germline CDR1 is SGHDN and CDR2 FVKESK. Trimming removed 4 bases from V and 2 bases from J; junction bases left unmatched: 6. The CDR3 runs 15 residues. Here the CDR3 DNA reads TGTGCCAGCAGCCCCCGGGACAGATACACAGATACGCAGTATTTT. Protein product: CASSPRDRYTDTQYF.

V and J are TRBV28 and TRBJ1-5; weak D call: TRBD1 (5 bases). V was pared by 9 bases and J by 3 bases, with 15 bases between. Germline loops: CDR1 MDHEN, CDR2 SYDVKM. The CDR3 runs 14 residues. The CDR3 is CASLGEVSNQPQHF. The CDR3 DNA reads TGTGCCAGTCTAGGGGAGGTTTCCAATCAGCCCCAGCATTTT.

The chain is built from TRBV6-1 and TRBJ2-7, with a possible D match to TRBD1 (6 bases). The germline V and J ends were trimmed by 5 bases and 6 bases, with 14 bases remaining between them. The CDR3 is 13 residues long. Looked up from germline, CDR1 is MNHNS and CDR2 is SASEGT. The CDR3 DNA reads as TGTGCCAGCAGTAATTCAGGGGTTGGCGAGCAGTACTTC. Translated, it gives CASSNSGVGEQYF.